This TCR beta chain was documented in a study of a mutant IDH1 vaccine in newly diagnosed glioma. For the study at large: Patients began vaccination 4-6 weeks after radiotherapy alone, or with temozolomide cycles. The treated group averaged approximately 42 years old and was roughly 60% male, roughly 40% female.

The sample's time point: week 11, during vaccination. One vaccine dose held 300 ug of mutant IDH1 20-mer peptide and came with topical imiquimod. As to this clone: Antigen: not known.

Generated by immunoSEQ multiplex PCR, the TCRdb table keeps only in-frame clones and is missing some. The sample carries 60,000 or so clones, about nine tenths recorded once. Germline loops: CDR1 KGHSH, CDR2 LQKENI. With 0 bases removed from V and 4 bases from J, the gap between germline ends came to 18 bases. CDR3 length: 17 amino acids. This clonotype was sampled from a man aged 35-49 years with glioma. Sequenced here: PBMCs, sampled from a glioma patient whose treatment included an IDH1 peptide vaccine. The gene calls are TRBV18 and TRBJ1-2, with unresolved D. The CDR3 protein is CASSPPGGPPLGYGYTF. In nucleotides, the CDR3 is TGTGCCAGCTCACCACCGGGAGGGCCTCCTCTCGGCTATGGCTACACCTTC.